Following are 29 T cell receptor beta chains from one sample sequenced in a study of OX40 agonist ivuxolimab in advanced cancers. Sequencing used immunoSEQ multiplex PCR; TCRdb keeps in-frame clones, though not all of them. The sample lists some 41,000 clones, approximately 86% occurring once. Sequencing was performed on CD4+ or CD8+ T cells sorted from blood, taken in a trial of the OX40 agonist ivuxolimab. These TCRs come from an adult with an advanced solid tumor such as melanoma, head and neck, liver or kidney cancer.

The gene calls are TRBV7-6 and TRBJ2-1, with D uncertain. The germline CDR1 and CDR2 sequences are SGHVS and FNYEAQ. Trimming cost V 3 bases and J 5 bases, with 11 bases left between them. CDR3 length equals 14 residues. CDR3 in amino acids: CASSLMSTNNEQFF. CDR3 in DNA: TGTGCCAGCAGCTTGATGTCCACAAACAATGAGCAGTTCTTC.

The chain combines TRBV6-6 with TRBJ1-1, with 9 bases aligning to TRBD1. Trimming cost V 4 bases and J 11 bases; bases outside gene matches: 5. From germline, CDR1 is MNHNY and CDR2 SVGAGI (reference sequence). The CDR3 has 12 amino acids. This chain's CDR3 is CASSLTGGLAFF. In DNA, the CDR3 is TGTGCCAGCAGTTTGACAGGGGGGCTCGCTTTCTTT.

Here the CDR3 reads CASSVSGGYSYTF. CDR3 sequence (DNA): TGTGCCAGCAGCGTTTCAGGGGGATATAGCTACACCTTC. This chain links TRBV9 with TRBJ1-2, with 7 bases aligning to TRBD1. Germline loops: CDR1 SGDLS, CDR2 YYNGEE. Losses at the gene ends were 2 bases for V and 9 bases for J; bases not matched to a gene: 7. This CDR3 region has 13 residues.

The chain links TRBV2 to TRBJ1-2; TRBD1 matches at 7 bases. V lost 6 bases and J lost 4; bases outside the gene matches: 8. Per germline, CDR1 SNHLY and CDR2 FYNNEI. The CDR3 covers 14 residues. The CDR3 region has the DNA TGTGCCAGCAGAGAAACAGGGGATGCCTATGGCTACACCTTC. Protein sequence: CASRETGDAYGYTF.

The chain links TRBV6-1 to TRBJ1-1, with D unresolved. CDR1 is MNHNS and CDR2 is SASEGT in the germline V gene. This CDR3 contains 11 residues. Trimming shortened V by 6 bases and J by 1 base, and 3 bases separated the two germline ends. The CDR3 DNA reads TGTGCCAGCAGGAGGAACACTGAAGCTTTCTTT. Translating it yields CASRRNTEAFF.

V gene TRBV28 combines with J gene TRBJ1-2, with TRBD1 identical over 9 bases. CDR1 is MDHEN and CDR2 is SYDVKM in the germline V gene. After removal of 5 bases from V and 5 bases from J, the junction contained 3 bases not matched to a gene. The length of the CDR3 is 13 residues. The CDR3 is CASSPTGGYGYTF. The CDR3 region has the DNA TGTGCCAGCAGTCCGACAGGGGGTTATGGCTACACCTTC.

V usage is TRBV18 and J usage is TRBJ2-7; the D gene could be TRBD1 or TRBD2 (6 bases each). V was trimmed by 8 bases and J by 0 bases, leaving 14 bases between them. Per germline, CDR1 KGHSH and CDR2 LQKENI. This CDR3 spans 14 amino acids. The DNA for the CDR3 is TGTGCCAGCACCCGGGGGCAGGACTCCTACGAGCAGTACTTC. Translated, it gives CASTRGQDSYEQYF. Together with reference TRBV18 and TRBJ2-7, the CDR3 gives the full variable domain: NAGVMQNPRHLVRRRGQEARLRCSPMKGHSHVYWYRQLPEEGLKFMVYLQKENIIDESGMPKERFSAEFPKEGPSILRIQQVVRGDSAAYFCASTRGQDSYEQYFGPGTRLTVT.

The chain has TRBV2 and TRBJ1-5, with TRBD1 as a possible D gene (5 bases). Trimming removed 2 bases from V and 5 bases from J, with 10 bases in between. Germline V CDR1 and CDR2: SNHLY, FYNNEI. The CDR3 runs to 14 residues. The CDR3 sequence: CASSENRGDQPQHF. CDR3 DNA sequence: TGTGCCAGCAGTGAAAACCGGGGGGATCAGCCCCAGCATTTT.

This rearrangement joins TRBV19 to TRBJ2-7; no reliable D call. Trimming took off 5 bases at V and 1 base at J, with 12 bases between the two ends. Germline values: CDR1 LNHDA, CDR2 SQIVND (reference sequence). This CDR3 spans 14 amino acids. This CDR3 reads CASSLVVGSYEQYF. The CDR3 DNA reads as TGTGCCAGTAGTTTAGTGGTGGGATCCTACGAGCAGTACTTC.

This rearrangement joins TRBV11-3 to TRBJ2-2, with TRBD2 matching 7 bases. This CDR3 comprises 14 residues. V lost 1 base and J lost 5; bases outside the gene matches: 1. CDR1 is SGHNT, CDR2 YENEEA, per germline. The CDR3 is CASSLVGGTGELFF. The DNA of the CDR3 is TGTGCCAGCAGCTTAGTCGGGGGGACCGGGGAGCTGTTTTTT.

The gene calls are TRBV30 and TRBJ1-6; no clear D. The V end was cut by 4 bases, the J end by 7 bases, with 17 bases between. Germline CDR1 GTSNPN, CDR2 SVGIG (reference sequence). This CDR3 has 15 amino acids. The CDR3 sequence is CAWTPQNTENSPLHF. The CDR3 DNA follows: TGTGCCTGGACTCCCCAGAATACTGAGAATTCACCCCTCCACTTT.

In this sample, this clone turned up once. The J gene is TRBJ1-3, the V gene TRBV27; 12 nucleotides line up with TRBD1. Germline V gene sequence: CDR1 MNHEY, CDR2 SMNVEV (reference sequence). V lost 5 bases to trimming and J lost 5 bases; unmatched junction nucleotides: 7. The CDR3 sequence is 16 residues long. CDR3 nucleotides: TGTGCCAGCAGTCTCAGGGGACAGGGGGCGCGAAACACCATATATTTT. Protein sequence: CASSLRGQGARNTIYF.

The chain uses TRBV9 and TRBJ1-3; D may be TRBD1 (5 bases). This CDR3 has 13 residues. Germline values: CDR1 SGDLS, CDR2 YYNGEE. V lost 4 bases to trimming and J lost 7 bases, with 12 bases between them. The chain's CDR3 is CASSPSAGNTIYF. CDR3 bases: TGTGCCAGCAGCCCATCGGCAGGGAACACCATATATTTT.

This clone was detected only once. The rearrangement links TRBV27 to TRBJ2-7, with 7 bases matching TRBD1. The germline CDR1 and CDR2 sequences are MNHEY and SMNVEV (reference sequence). The CDR3 is 16 residues long. V lost 5 bases and J lost 3; bases outside the gene matches: 13. CDR3 loop: CASSPTDRAPYYEQYF. In nucleotides, the CDR3 is TGTGCCAGCAGTCCGACCGACAGGGCCCCCTACTACGAGCAGTACTTC.

The genes are TRBV9 and TRBJ1-3, with a tentative D call TRBD1 (6 bases). CDR1 is SGDLS and CDR2 is YYNGEE in the germline V gene. This CDR3 spans 16 amino acids. V was clipped by 0 bases and J by 2 bases, with 12 bases between them. CDR3 amino acids: CASSVAWGAAGNTIYF. The CDR3 bases are TGTGCCAGCAGCGTAGCATGGGGGGCCGCTGGAAACACCATATATTTT.

The J gene is TRBJ1-1, the V gene TRBV30, with D uncertain. Trimming removed 3 bases at V and 3 bases at J, with 8 bases between. From germline, CDR1 is GTSNPN and CDR2 SVGIG (reference sequence). This CDR3 is 12 amino acids long. The CDR3 DNA is TGTGCCTGGAGCCCTGCGGACACTGAAGCTTTCTTT. Its translation is CAWSPADTEAFF.

This chain connects TRBV7-3 to TRBJ2-5; 9 nucleotides align to TRBD2. J gave up 5 bases and V 5 bases, and 9 bases lay outside the gene matches. The CDR3 is 15 residues long. Germline V lookup: CDR1 SGHTA, CDR2 FQGTGA. CDR3 DNA sequence: TGTGCCAGCAGCCCGGGACTAGCTAAGAGGGAGACCCAGTACTTC. Its translation: CASSPGLAKRETQYF.

The chain joins TRBV5-1 to TRBJ2-1, with TRBD1 matching over 9 bases. Unmatched junction bases numbered 10, after V lost 1 base and J lost 8 bases. Germline V CDR1 and CDR2: SGHRS, YFSETQ. The CDR3 covers 16 residues. This chain's CDR3 is CASSLTGTGIRDEQFF. DNA for the CDR3: TGCGCCAGCAGCTTGACCGGGACAGGGATTAGGGATGAGCAGTTCTTC.

This chain joins TRBV25-1 and TRBJ1-2; maybe TRBD1 (5 bases). V was cut by 0 bases and J by 8 bases, with 13 bases left in between. The CDR3 is made up of 14 amino acids. The germline V gene encodes CDR1 MGHDK and CDR2 SYGVNS. CDR3 amino acids: CASSEYAENRGYTF. Here the CDR3 DNA reads TGTGCCAGCAGTGAATACGCGGAGAACAGGGGCTACACCTTC.

V gene TRBV9 combines with J gene TRBJ2-5; 9 positions match TRBD2. The V gene end was trimmed by 2 bases and the J gene end by 0 bases; junction bases not matched to a gene: 2. Looked up from germline, CDR1 is SGDLS and CDR2 is YYNGEE. The CDR3 has 15 amino acids. The DNA of the CDR3 is TGTGCCAGCAGCGTTATAGCGGGGGACCAAGAGACCCAGTACTTC. This translates into CASSVIAGDQETQYF.

The chain employs TRBV15 and TRBJ2-5; 7 bases fit TRBD1. The CDR3 length is 16 residues. With 1 base clipped from V and 0 bases from J, the junction kept 5 bases outside the gene matches. Germline V gene data show CDR1 as LNHNV and CDR2 as YYDKDF (reference sequence). The CDR3 nucleotides are TGTGCCACCAGCAGAGGGACAGGATTGGACCAAGAGACCCAGTACTTC. Translating gives CATSRGTGLDQETQYF.

The J gene is TRBJ2-2, the V gene TRBV15; D gene unclear. The CDR3 consists of 17 residues. Germline CDR1 LNHNV, CDR2 YYDKDF (reference sequence). Between the trimmed V and J ends, which lost 6 bases and 1 base, there was a span of 18 bases. The CDR3 DNA is TGTGCCACCAGGGCGAGCCCACGACTTCTGAACACCGGGGAGCTGTTTTTT. Translation gives CATRASPRLLNTGELFF.

The genes are TRBV10-2 and TRBJ2-1; no definite D call. The V and J ends lost 0 bases and 6 bases respectively, with 9 bases between them. Germline CDR1 and CDR2: WSHSY and SAAADI. CDR3 length: 14 residues. The CDR3, as DNA: TGCGCCAGCAGTGAGTCTTTAACCACCAATGAGCAGTTCTTC. Translation gives CASSESLTTNEQFF.

This clone was counted once. V and J are TRBV7-2 and TRBJ1-1; D possibly corresponds to TRBD1 (6 bases). This CDR3 has 15 amino acids. Between the trimmed V and J ends, which lost 4 bases and 2 bases, there was a span of 14 bases. Germline lookup yields CDR1 SGHTA and CDR2 FQGNSA. The CDR3 nucleotides are TGTGCCAGCAGCTCGACCTTACAGGGTAACACTGAAGCTTTCTTT. Translating gives CASSSTLQGNTEAFF.

This clone was found a few times. The CDR3 loop is CASSLGMVRRGGDGNTIYF. The CDR3 DNA follows: TGTGCCAGCAGCTTGGGAATGGTGAGGCGCGGGGGCGATGGAAACACCATATATTTT. The rearrangement uses TRBV5-5 and TRBJ1-3, with a possible D match to TRBD1 (6 bases). Trimming took 0 bases from V and 3 from J, leaving 22 bases between them. The CDR3 extends over 19 amino acids. The germline V gene has CDR1 SGHKS and CDR2 YYEKEE (reference sequence).

The CDR3 coding sequence is TGCGCCAGCAGCCCGGGGCCCAACCCCATGAACACTGAAGCTTTCTTT. Amino acids: CASSPGPNPMNTEAFF. The chain is built from TRBV5-1 and TRBJ1-1, with D possibly TRBD1 on 5 matching bases. Per germline, CDR1 SGHRS and CDR2 YFSETQ. V lost 4 bases and J lost 0, with 16 bases in between. There are 16 residues in the CDR3. The whole variable domain, remainder taken from reference TRBV5-1 and TRBJ1-1, is KAGVTQTPRYLIKTRGQQVTLSCSPISGHRSVSWYQQTPGQGLQFLFEYFSETQRNKGNFPGRFSGRQFSNSRSEMNVSTLELGDSALYLCASSPGPNPMNTEAFFGQGTRLTVV.

This chain links TRBV30 with TRBJ1-6; tentative D call: TRBD1 (6 bases). The germline V gene has CDR1 GTSNPN and CDR2 SVGIG (reference sequence). The length of the CDR3 is 16 residues. V was clipped by 0 bases and J by 7 bases, with 16 bases between them. The CDR3 DNA follows: TGTGCCTGGAGTGTATCCCGCGCAGGGGCGAATTCACCCCTCCACTTT. Protein: CAWSVSRAGANSPLHF.

The CDR3 protein is CASSYGIFYGYTF. CDR3 sequence (DNA): TGTGCCAGCAGTTACGGGATATTCTATGGCTACACCTTC. The chain uses TRBV6-6 and TRBJ1-2; D gene ambiguous. V lost 2 bases to trimming and J lost 4 bases, with 8 bases between them. The CDR3 loop spans 13 amino acids. CDR1 and CDR2 from the germline V gene are MNHNY and SVGAGI (reference sequence).

V is TRBV4-1 and J is TRBJ2-3; 8 bases align to TRBD1. Germline V lookup: CDR1 MGHRA, CDR2 YSYEKL. The CDR3 runs to 15 residues. V lost 3 bases, J lost 3 bases, and 5 bases stayed unmatched. The CDR3 DNA sequence: TGCGCCAGCAGCCACCCGGACAGGGCAACAGATACGCAGTATTTT. Translation: CASSHPDRATDTQYF.